The source of this TCR beta chain is a study of response to subunit inactivated influenza vaccine. MiXCR was run by TCRdb on the RT-PCR reads, yielding one entry per CDR3 protein. The sample yields about 160,000 distinct CDR3 sequences, around 11% seen once. As for this clonotype: What it binds is unknown.

Notes on the study in general: Few new T cells, the authors suggested, are recruited by each seasonal influenza vaccination.

V trimming: 1 base; J trimming: 7 bases; junction bases outside the gene matches: 5. Germline V CDR1 and CDR2: MGHRA, YSYEKL. The CDR3 sequence is 15 residues long. V gene TRBV4-1 combines with J gene TRBJ2-2; the match to TRBD2 covers 8 bases. The source is a man aged 45 to 75 who received an inactivated influenza vaccine. The source was CD8+ T cells sorted from PBMCs, collected roughly 24 months after vaccination. The CDR3 nucleotides are TGCGCCAGCAGCCAAGCGGGGGGGTTCGGCGGGGAGCTGTTTTTT. Protein sequence: CASSQAGGFGGELFF.